The clone carrying this T cell receptor beta chain was seen repeatedly, ten times or more. Germline V CDR1 and CDR2: LGHNA, YSLEER. The ends were cut back, 1 base at V and 0 bases at J, with 16 bases in the middle. This CDR3 is 18 amino acids long. One entry per CDR3 protein, called by TCRdb with MiXCR from the 5' RACE reads. The profile covers some 31,000 distinct CDR3 sequences, with roughly 6% appearing a single time and under 6% taken by the ten largest. The record originates from a study of early T cells in non-severe SARS-CoV-2 infection. Looking at the study overall: Sequenced bulk RNA came from whole blood that was unsorted, and chains were unpaired.

Source material: whole blood. This sequence was found in an adult who was a healthcare worker with PCR-confirmed SARS-CoV-2 infection or an uninfected control (not recorded which). The V and J genes are TRBV4-3 and TRBJ1-5, with D maybe TRBD1 (5 bases). CDR3 DNA sequence: TGCGCCAGCAGCCAAGTCTTGGTCGACAGCTATAGCAATCAGCCCCAGCATTTT. It specifies CASSQVLVDSYSNQPQHF.